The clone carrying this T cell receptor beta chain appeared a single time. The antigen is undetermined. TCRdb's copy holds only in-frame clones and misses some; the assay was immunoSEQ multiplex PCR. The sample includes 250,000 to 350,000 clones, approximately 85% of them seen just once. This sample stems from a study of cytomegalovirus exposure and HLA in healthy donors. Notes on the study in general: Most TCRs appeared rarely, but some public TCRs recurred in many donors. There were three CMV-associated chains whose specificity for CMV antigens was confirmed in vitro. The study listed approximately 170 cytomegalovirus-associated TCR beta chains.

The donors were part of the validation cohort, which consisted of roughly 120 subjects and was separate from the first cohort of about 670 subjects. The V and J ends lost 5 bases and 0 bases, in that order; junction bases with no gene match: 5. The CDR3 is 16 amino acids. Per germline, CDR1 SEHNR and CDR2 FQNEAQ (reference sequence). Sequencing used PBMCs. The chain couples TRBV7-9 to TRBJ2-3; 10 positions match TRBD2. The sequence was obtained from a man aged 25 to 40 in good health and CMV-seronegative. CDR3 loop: CASSTRTSGSTDTQYF. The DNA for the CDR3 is TGTGCCAGCAGCACCCGGACTAGCGGCAGCACAGATACGCAGTATTTT.